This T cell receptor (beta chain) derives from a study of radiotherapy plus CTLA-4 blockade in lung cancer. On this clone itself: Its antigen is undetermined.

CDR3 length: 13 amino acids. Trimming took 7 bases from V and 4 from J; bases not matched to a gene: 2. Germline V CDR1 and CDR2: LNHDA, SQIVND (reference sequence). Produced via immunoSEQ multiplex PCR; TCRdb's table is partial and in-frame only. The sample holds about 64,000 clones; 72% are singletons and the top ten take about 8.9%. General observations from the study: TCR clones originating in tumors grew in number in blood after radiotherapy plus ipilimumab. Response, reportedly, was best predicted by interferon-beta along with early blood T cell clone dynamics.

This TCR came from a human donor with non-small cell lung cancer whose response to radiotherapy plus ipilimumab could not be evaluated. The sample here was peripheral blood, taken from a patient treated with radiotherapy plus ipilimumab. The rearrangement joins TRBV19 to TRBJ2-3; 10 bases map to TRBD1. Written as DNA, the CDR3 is TGTGCCAGTAAGGACAGGGGGGCAGATACGCAGTATTTT. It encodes CASKDRGADTQYF.